The rows below give T cell receptor beta chains drawn from one sample of a study of T cell repertoires in cytomegalovirus infection. Using its own MiXCR run on the reads, TCRdb lists one record per CDR3 protein. Of over 150,000 distinct CDR3 sequences in the sample, around 14% were seen once. Input material: PBMCs. These TCRs come from a human donor in good health (CMV status not recorded). Some clones in this sample may be carry-over from other donors' samples. The CDR3 runs from the conserved cysteine through the conserved F or W. The D gene is left open where the match is weak. Rows may omit the clone size; those that give it use once, few, many or a size class.

D: TRBD1
J: TRBJ2-3
size: many
V: TRBV7-2
CDR3: CASSWTGGAGTDTQYF
DNA: TGTGCCAGCAGCTGGACAGGGGGCGCCGGGACAGATACGCAGTATTTT

D: .
J: TRBJ1-2
size: .
V: TRBV2
CDR3: CASSESSWGGYTF
DNA: TGTGCCAGCAGTGAGAGCTCCTGGGGTGGCTACACCTTC

D: TRBD2
J: TRBJ2-1
size: many
V: TRBV27
CDR3: CASSPGLAGGAYNEQFF
DNA: TGTGCCAGCAGTCCGGGACTAGCGGGAGGAGCCTACAATGAGCAGTTCTTC

D: TRBD1
J: TRBJ2-7
size: .
V: TRBV12-3/TRBV12-4
CDR3: CASTWGTGSAYEQYF
DNA: TGTGCCAGCACCTGGGGGACAGGGAGCGCCTACGAGCAGTACTTC

D: .
J: TRBJ2-1
size: few
V: TRBV14
CDR3: CASSQGDVARRTEQFF
DNA: TGTGCCAGCAGCCAGGGGGACGTCGCACGGCGCACTGAGCAGTTCTTC

D: .
J: TRBJ2-7
size: many
V: TRBV7-2
CDR3: CASSSSGTTYEQYF
DNA: TGTGCCAGCAGCTCATCCGGGACAACCTACGAGCAGTACTTC

D: .
J: TRBJ1-6
size: .
V: TRBV11-2
CDR3: CASSPAGTPLHF
DNA: TGTGCCAGCAGCCCGGCCGGGACACCCCTCCACTTT

D: .
J: TRBJ2-1
size: many
V: TRBV19
CDR3: CASSIGSLSYNEQFF
DNA: TGTGCCAGTAGTATAGGGTCCCTGTCCTACAATGAGCAGTTCTTC

D: TRBD1
J: TRBJ2-1
size: many
V: TRBV7-9
CDR3: CASTQGVGNEQFF
DNA: TGTGCCAGCACCCAGGGGGTTGGCAATGAGCAGTTCTTC

D: TRBD1
J: TRBJ2-7
size: few
V: TRBV12-3/TRBV12-4
CDR3: CASRLAGTATYEQYF
DNA: TGTGCCAGCAGGCTCGCCGGGACAGCCACCTACGAGCAGTACTTC

D: TRBD1
J: TRBJ2-1
size: many
V: TRBV6-5
CDR3: CASSPPGQGIAGVVGEQFF
DNA: TGTGCCAGCAGTCCCCCGGGACAGGGCATCGCGGGAGTAGTAGGTGAGCAGTTCTTC

D: .
J: TRBJ1-6
size: few
V: TRBV4-1
CDR3: CASSQDIQGYSPLHF
DNA: TGCGCCAGCAGCCAAGATATCCAGGGGTACTCACCCCTCCACTTT

D: .
J: TRBJ2-5
size: many
V: TRBV11-2
CDR3: CASRGFRAVQETQYF
DNA: TGTGCCAGCAGGGGGTTCAGAGCTGTTCAAGAGACCCAGTACTTC

D: TRBD1
J: TRBJ2-7
size: many
V: TRBV5-6
CDR3: CASSEGTGNYEQYF
DNA: TGTGCCAGCAGCGAAGGGACAGGGAACTACGAGCAGTACTTC

D: .
J: TRBJ1-1
size: many
V: TRBV10-3
CDR3: CAISESGMNTEAFF
DNA: TGTGCCATCAGTGAGTCGGGGATGAACACTGAAGCTTTCTTT

D: .
J: TRBJ2-7
size: .
V: TRBV25-1
CDR3: CASSELSPTTYEQYF
DNA: TGTGCCAGCAGTGAATTAAGCCCGACTACCTACGAGCAGTACTTC

D: TRBD2
J: TRBJ2-5
size: few
V: TRBV6-1
CDR3: CASIRLAGGWETQYF
DNA: TGTGCCAGCATTCGACTAGCGGGGGGCTGGGAGACCCAGTACTTC

D: .
J: TRBJ2-1
size: few
V: TRBV27
CDR3: CASSSSGDSYNEQFF
DNA: TGTGCCAGCAGTTCCTCCGGGGACTCCTACAATGAGCAGTTCTTC

D: TRBD1
J: TRBJ1-5
size: many
V: TRBV12-3/TRBV12-4
CDR3: CASKLTGGNNQPQHF
DNA: TGTGCCAGCAAATTAACAGGGGGCAACAATCAGCCCCAGCATTTT

D: TRBD1
J: TRBJ2-6
size: few
V: TRBV29-1
CDR3: CSVEGGTGSGANVLTF
DNA: TGCAGCGTTGAAGGGGGGACAGGGTCTGGGGCCAACGTCCTGACTTTC

D: TRBD2
J: TRBJ2-1
size: few
V: TRBV29-1
CDR3: CSVVGGLAGEGQFF
DNA: TGCAGCGTTGTAGGGGGGCTAGCGGGAGAGGGGCAGTTCTTC

D: .
J: TRBJ1-5
size: few
V: TRBV27
CDR3: CASSPQGTSNQPQHF
DNA: TGTGCCAGCAGTCCCCAGGGTACCAGCAATCAGCCCCAGCATTTT

D: .
J: TRBJ2-1
size: many
V: TRBV7-3
CDR3: CASSLGRYNEQFF
DNA: TGTGCCAGCAGCTTGGGAAGATACAATGAGCAGTTCTTC

D: .
J: TRBJ1-6
size: few
V: TRBV10-3
CDR3: CAISGERERANSPLHF
DNA: TGTGCCATCTCCGGGGAGAGGGAAAGGGCTAATTCACCCCTCCACTTT

D: .
J: TRBJ1-4
size: few
V: TRBV29-1
CDR3: CSVEDRDTNEKLFF
DNA: TGCAGCGTTGAAGATAGGGATACTAATGAAAAACTGTTTTTT

D: .
J: TRBJ1-1
size: few
V: TRBV6-2/TRBV6-3
CDR3: CASSWGAYAEAFF
DNA: TGTGCCAGCAGTTGGGGGGCTTACGCTGAAGCTTTCTTT

D: .
J: TRBJ2-2
size: many
V: TRBV28
CDR3: CASSLATWKTGELFF
DNA: TGTGCCAGCAGTTTGGCAACCTGGAAAACCGGGGAGCTGTTTTTT

D: TRBD2
J: TRBJ2-1
size: few
V: TRBV30
CDR3: CAWTTRGTSGRWEQFF
DNA: TGTGCCTGGACAACCCGTGGGACTAGCGGGAGGTGGGAGCAGTTCTTC

D: .
J: TRBJ1-1
size: many
V: TRBV19
CDR3: CASSMDIRPTEAFF
DNA: TGTGCCAGTAGTATGGACATCAGGCCCACTGAAGCTTTCTTT

D: .
J: TRBJ2-7
size: many
V: TRBV28
CDR3: CASSPPRQGGYEQYF
DNA: TGTGCCAGCAGTCCCCCTAGGCAGGGGGGGTACGAGCAGTACTTC

D: .
J: TRBJ1-5
size: many
V: TRBV7-8
CDR3: CASSLYIDQPQHF
DNA: TGTGCCAGCAGCTTATACATAGATCAGCCCCAGCATTTT

D: .
J: TRBJ2-1
size: many
V: TRBV5-4
CDR3: CASSRALQNEQFF
DNA: TGTGCCAGCAGCCGGGCTCTCCAAAATGAGCAGTTCTTC

D: .
J: TRBJ2-3
size: many
V: TRBV7-3
CDR3: CASSPSWGSTDTQYF
DNA: TGTGCCAGCAGCCCTTCTTGGGGATCCACAGATACGCAGTATTTT

D: .
J: TRBJ2-2
size: few
V: TRBV5-6
CDR3: CASSTTANTGELFF
DNA: TGTGCCAGCAGTACGACAGCGAACACCGGGGAGCTGTTTTTT

D: TRBD1
J: TRBJ1-1
size: many
V: TRBV27
CDR3: CASSIQGTVNTEAFF
DNA: TGTGCCAGCAGTATACAGGGGACGGTGAACACTGAAGCTTTCTTT

D: TRBD1
J: TRBJ2-1
size: many
V: TRBV19
CDR3: CASSLGQGVPVDNEQFF
DNA: TGTGCCAGTAGTCTCGGACAGGGAGTCCCTGTTGACAATGAGCAGTTCTTC

D: .
J: TRBJ2-7
size: many
V: TRBV6-5
CDR3: CASSYTRQGHEQYF
DNA: TGTGCCAGCAGTTATACGCGGCAGGGCCACGAGCAGTACTTC

D: TRBD1
J: TRBJ1-3
size: many
V: TRBV12-3/TRBV12-4
CDR3: CASVDRVLSGNTIYF
DNA: TGTGCCAGCGTTGACAGGGTCCTCTCTGGAAACACCATATATTTT

D: TRBD2
J: TRBJ2-7
size: .
V: TRBV20-1
CDR3: CSANPSGISYEQYF
DNA: TGCAGTGCTAATCCTAGCGGGATTTCCTACGAGCAGTACTTC

D: TRBD2
J: TRBJ2-7
size: .
V: TRBV6-5
CDR3: CASRRGLAGDYEQYF
DNA: TGTGCCAGCAGGAGAGGACTAGCGGGAGACTACGAGCAGTACTTC

D: TRBD1
J: TRBJ1-1
size: few
V: TRBV29-1
CDR3: CSVWTGGEAFF
DNA: TGCAGCGTGTGGACAGGGGGTGAAGCTTTCTTT

D: .
J: TRBJ2-5
size: .
V: TRBV2
CDR3: CASSEAVLAGETQYF
DNA: TGTGCCAGCAGTGAAGCAGTACTAGCAGGAGAGACCCAGTACTTC

D: TRBD1
J: TRBJ1-2
size: many
V: TRBV7-8
CDR3: CASSFDTSGGGRDYGYTF
DNA: TGTGCCAGCAGCTTTGATACCTCAGGGGGGGGCCGGGACTATGGCTACACCTTC

D: .
J: TRBJ2-7
size: .
V: TRBV7-2
CDR3: CASRRNGSSYEQYF
DNA: TGTGCCAGCAGGAGGAACGGGTCCTCCTACGAGCAGTACTTC

D: .
J: TRBJ1-5
size: .
V: TRBV13
CDR3: CASRESGSNQPQHF
DNA: TGTGCCAGCAGAGAGTCGGGTAGCAATCAGCCCCAGCATTTT

D: TRBD1
J: TRBJ2-1
size: many
V: TRBV7-2
CDR3: CASSFRTGPYNEQFF
DNA: TGTGCCAGCAGCTTCCGGACAGGGCCTTACAATGAGCAGTTCTTC

D: TRBD2
J: TRBJ2-1
size: once
V: TRBV7-9
CDR3: CASSPRVLAGDYEQFF
DNA: TGTGCCAGCAGCCCGAGAGTGCTAGCGGGGGACTACGAGCAGTTCTTC

D: .
J: TRBJ1-6
size: .
V: TRBV18
CDR3: CASSPQGTRNSPLHF
DNA: TGTGCCAGCTCACCACAGGGGACGCGGAATTCACCCCTCCACTTT

D: .
J: TRBJ1-5
size: few
V: TRBV20-1
CDR3: CSAMTRNAGNQPQHF
DNA: TGCAGTGCTATGACACGCAATGCCGGCAATCAGCCCCAGCATTTT

D: .
J: TRBJ2-7
size: many
V: TRBV7-6
CDR3: CASSSSDLTYEQYF
DNA: TGTGCCAGCAGCTCCAGCGACTTAACCTACGAGCAGTACTTC

D: .
J: TRBJ1-1
size: many
V: TRBV2
CDR3: CASSPEVNTEAFF
DNA: TGTGCCAGCAGCCCTGAGGTGAACACTGAAGCTTTCTTT

D: TRBD1
J: TRBJ2-3
size: .
V: TRBV5-1
CDR3: CASSRVGQRFSTDTQYF
DNA: TGCGCCAGCAGCCGAGTGGGACAGCGGTTTAGCACAGATACGCAGTATTTT

D: TRBD2
J: TRBJ2-3
size: many
V: TRBV7-8
CDR3: CASSLLVFRGGREDTQYF
DNA: TGTGCCAGCAGCTTATTGGTCTTCCGGGGCGGGAGGGAGGATACGCAGTATTTT

D: .
J: TRBJ2-3
size: few
V: TRBV7-9
CDR3: CASSPPKATDTQYF
DNA: TGTGCCAGCAGCCCCCCCAAGGCCACAGATACGCAGTATTTT

D: .
J: TRBJ2-7
size: many
V: TRBV6-2/TRBV6-3
CDR3: CASSRTRFYEQYF
DNA: TGTGCCAGCTCTCGGACGAGATTCTACGAGCAGTACTTC